This T cell receptor (beta chain) was observed in a study of T-cell reconstitution after alpha-beta-depleted transplantation in children. In its sample, this clonotype was seen a few times. What it recognizes is unknown. The authors prepared the TCRbeta library with unique molecular identifiers. In TCRdb, the PCR reads were re-called with MiXCR into one record per CDR3 protein. The sample consists of approximately 500,000 distinct CDR3 sequences, over 25% of them appearing once. The CDR3 extends over 15 amino acids. J gave up 0 bases and V 1 base, and 5 bases lay outside the gene matches. Per the germline V gene, CDR1 is DFQATT and CDR2 is SNEGSKA (reference sequence). Study-wide results and limits: The authors attributed T-cell counts and diversity one year after transplant mostly to newly produced T cells. Several hundred graft clones that had expanded were reportedly the source of alpha-beta T cells about two months after transplant.

Material: PBMCs, obtained before TCRalphabeta/CD19-depleted stem cell transplant. This clonotype was obtained from a boy in the first two years of life with Wiskott-Aldrich syndrome, due to receive a stem cell transplant. J is TRBJ1-1 and V is TRBV20-1, with 7 bases aligning to TRBD1. CDR3 coding DNA: TGCAGTGCTAGAGTCTCGGGACAGATGAACACTGAAGCTTTCTTT. Translated: CSARVSGQMNTEAFF.